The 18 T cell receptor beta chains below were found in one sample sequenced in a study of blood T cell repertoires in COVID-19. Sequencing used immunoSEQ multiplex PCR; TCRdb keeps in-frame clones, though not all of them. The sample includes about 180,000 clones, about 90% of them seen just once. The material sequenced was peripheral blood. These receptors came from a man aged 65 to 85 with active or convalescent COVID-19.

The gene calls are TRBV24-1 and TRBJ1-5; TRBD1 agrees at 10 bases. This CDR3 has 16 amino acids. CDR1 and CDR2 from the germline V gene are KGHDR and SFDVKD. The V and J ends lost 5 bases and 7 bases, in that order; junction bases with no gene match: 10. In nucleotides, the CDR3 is TGTGCCACCAGTGTACTGGGACAGGGGATCGGGCAGCCCCAGCATTTT. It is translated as CATSVLGQGIGQPQHF.

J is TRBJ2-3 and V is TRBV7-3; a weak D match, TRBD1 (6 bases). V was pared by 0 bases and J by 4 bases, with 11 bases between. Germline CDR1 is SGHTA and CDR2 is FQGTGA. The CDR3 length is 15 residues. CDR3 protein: CASSLTGAGPDTQYF. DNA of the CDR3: TGTGCCAGCAGCTTAACGGGGGCCGGACCAGATACGCAGTATTTT.

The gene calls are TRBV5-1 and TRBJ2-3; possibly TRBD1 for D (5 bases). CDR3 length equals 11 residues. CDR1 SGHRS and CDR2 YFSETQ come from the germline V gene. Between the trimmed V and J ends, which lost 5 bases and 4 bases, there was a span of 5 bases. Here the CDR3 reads CASRGADTQYF. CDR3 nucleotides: TGCGCCAGCAGAGGGGCAGATACGCAGTATTTT.

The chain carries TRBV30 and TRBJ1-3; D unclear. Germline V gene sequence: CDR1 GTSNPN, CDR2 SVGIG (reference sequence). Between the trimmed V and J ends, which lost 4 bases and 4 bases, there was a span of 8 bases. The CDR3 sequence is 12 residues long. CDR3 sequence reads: CAWIVSGNTIYF. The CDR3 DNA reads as TGTGCCTGGATTGTCTCGGGAAACACCATATATTTT.

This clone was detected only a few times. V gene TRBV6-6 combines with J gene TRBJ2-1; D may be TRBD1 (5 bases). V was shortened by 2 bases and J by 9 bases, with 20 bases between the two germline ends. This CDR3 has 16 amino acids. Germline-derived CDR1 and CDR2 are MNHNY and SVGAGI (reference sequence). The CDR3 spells CASSYSQGIGSGEQFF. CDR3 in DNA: TGTGCCAGCAGTTACAGCCAGGGAATAGGTAGTGGTGAGCAGTTCTTC.

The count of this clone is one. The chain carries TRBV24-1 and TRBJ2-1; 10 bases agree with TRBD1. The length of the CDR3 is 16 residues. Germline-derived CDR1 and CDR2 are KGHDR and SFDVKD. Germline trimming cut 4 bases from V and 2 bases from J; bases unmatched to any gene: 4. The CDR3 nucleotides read TGTGCCACCAGTGACCGCGGGACAGGGGCCTACAATGAGCAGTTCTTC. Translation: CATSDRGTGAYNEQFF.

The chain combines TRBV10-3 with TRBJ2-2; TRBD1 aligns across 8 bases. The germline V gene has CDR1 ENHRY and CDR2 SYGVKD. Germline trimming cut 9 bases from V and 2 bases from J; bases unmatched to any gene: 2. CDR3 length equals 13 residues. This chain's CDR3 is CAIGQGNTGELFF. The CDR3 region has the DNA TGTGCCATTGGACAGGGCAACACCGGGGAGCTGTTTTTT.

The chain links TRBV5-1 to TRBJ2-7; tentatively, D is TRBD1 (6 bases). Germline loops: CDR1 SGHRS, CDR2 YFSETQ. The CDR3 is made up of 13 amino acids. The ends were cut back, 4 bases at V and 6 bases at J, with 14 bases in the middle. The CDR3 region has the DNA TGCGCCAGCAGCCCCTCGACAGGCTTCGAGCAGTACTTC. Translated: CASSPSTGFEQYF.

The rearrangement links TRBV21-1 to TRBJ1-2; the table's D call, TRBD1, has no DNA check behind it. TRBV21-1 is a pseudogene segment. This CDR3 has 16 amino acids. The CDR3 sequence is CASSKICGRQDYGYTF. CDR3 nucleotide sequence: TGTGCCAGCAGCAAAATATGTGGGCGACAGGATTATGGCTACACCTTC.

CDR3 DNA: TGTGCCAGCAGTGGGCTGGAGAATGAAAAACTGTTTTTT. Translating it yields CASSGLENEKLFF. This chain uses TRBV2 with TRBJ1-4; the D is unclear. V was cut by 4 bases and J by 5 bases, with 8 bases left in between. The germline CDR1 and CDR2 sequences are SNHLY and FYNNEI. The CDR3 has 13 amino acids.

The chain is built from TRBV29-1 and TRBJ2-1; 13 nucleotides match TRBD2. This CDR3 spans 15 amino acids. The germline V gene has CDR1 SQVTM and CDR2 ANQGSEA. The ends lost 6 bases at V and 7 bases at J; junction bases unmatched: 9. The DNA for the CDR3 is TGCAGCGTCACCGGACTAGCGGGAGTTGGAAATGAGCAGTTCTTC. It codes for CSVTGLAGVGNEQFF.

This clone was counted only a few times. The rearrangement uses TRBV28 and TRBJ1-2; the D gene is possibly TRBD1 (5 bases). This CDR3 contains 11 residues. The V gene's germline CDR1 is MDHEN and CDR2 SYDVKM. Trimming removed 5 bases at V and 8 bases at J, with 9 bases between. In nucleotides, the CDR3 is TGTGCCAGCAGTCGCGGGGCAGGCTACACCTTC. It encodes CASSRGAGYTF.

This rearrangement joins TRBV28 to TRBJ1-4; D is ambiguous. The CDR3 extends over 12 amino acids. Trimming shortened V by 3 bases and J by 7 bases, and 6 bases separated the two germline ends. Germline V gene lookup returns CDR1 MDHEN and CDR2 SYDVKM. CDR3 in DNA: TGTGCCAGCAGTTTCCAACTTGAAAAACTGTTTTTT. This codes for CASSFQLEKLFF.

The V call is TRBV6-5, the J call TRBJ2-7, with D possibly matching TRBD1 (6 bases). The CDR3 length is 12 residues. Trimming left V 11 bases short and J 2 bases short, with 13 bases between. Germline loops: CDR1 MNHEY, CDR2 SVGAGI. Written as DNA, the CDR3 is TGTGCCGGGGGTACAGGGCCCTACGAGCAGTACTTC. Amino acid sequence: CAGGTGPYEQYF.

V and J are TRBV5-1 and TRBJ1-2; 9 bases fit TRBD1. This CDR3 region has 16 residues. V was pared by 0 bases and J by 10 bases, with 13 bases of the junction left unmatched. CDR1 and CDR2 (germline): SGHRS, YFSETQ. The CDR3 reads CASSLVAGTGTFDYTF. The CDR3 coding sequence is TGCGCCAGCAGCTTGGTTGCGGGGACAGGGACCTTTGACTACACCTTC.

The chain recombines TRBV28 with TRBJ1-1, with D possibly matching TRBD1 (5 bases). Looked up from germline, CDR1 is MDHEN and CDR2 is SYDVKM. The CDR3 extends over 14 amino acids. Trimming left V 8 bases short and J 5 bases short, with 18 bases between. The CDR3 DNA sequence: TGTGCCAGCTCCTGGGGCAGCTCGGCGACTGAAGCTTTCTTT. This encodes CASSWGSSATEAFF.

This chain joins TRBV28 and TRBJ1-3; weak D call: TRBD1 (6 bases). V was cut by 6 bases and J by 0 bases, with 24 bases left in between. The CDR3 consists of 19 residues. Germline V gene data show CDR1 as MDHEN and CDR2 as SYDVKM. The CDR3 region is CASRRPQWGTRGSGNTIYF. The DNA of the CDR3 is TGTGCCAGCAGACGTCCTCAGTGGGGGACAAGGGGCTCTGGAAACACCATATATTTT.

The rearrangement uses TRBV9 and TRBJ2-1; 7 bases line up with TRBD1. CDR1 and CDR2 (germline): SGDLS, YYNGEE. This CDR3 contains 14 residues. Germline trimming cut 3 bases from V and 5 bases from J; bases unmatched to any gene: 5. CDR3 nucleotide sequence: TGTGCCAGCAGCGCACAGGGGATGCACAATGAGCAGTTCTTC. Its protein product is CASSAQGMHNEQFF.